This T cell receptor beta chain was sequenced in a study of OX40 agonist ivuxolimab in advanced cancers. About the research overall: Those treated in dose escalation had hepatocellular carcinoma, melanoma, renal cell cancer or head and neck cancer. Averaging roughly 60 years in age, with a range of roughly 20 to 90, the cohort was 65% to 90% male. Study-level results: CD8+ T cells showed, on average, more clonal expansion than CD4+ cells. Among the lowest levels of clonal expansion were found in partial responders at 0.1-3.0 mg/kg.

About this clone: What it recognizes is unknown.

The CDR3 extends over 18 amino acids. Germline assignment: CDR1 MNHNS and CDR2 SASEGT. With 1 base clipped from V and 1 base from J, the junction kept 5 bases outside the gene matches. Sequenced by immunoSEQ multiplex PCR; TCRdb stores in-frame clones only, minus some. The sample has some 63,000 clones, 85% to 95% seen once; the top ten hold roughly 19%. The receptor comes from an adult with an advanced solid tumor such as melanoma, head and neck, liver or kidney cancer. V is TRBV6-1 and J is TRBJ2-1; 12 bases line up with TRBD2. The sequences come from CD4+ or CD8+ T cells sorted from blood, collected in a trial of the OX40 agonist ivuxolimab. CDR3 sequence (DNA): TGTGCCAGCAGTGAAGGACCACTAGCGGGAGGTTCCTACAATGAGCAGTTCTTC. Protein product: CASSEGPLAGGSYNEQFF.